This entry is about one T cell receptor (beta chain). One end of the junction varies from germline; a read error may be responsible. The CDR3 runs 13 residues. Germline V gene data show CDR1 as SGHTA and CDR2 as FQGNSA. This entry is derived from a study of blood T cell repertoires in COVID-19. Study details: Samples came from the United States, Italy and Spain, spanning acute and convalescent COVID-19. Nucleic acid was either cDNA or gDNA, and it came from T cells, B-cell-depleted T cells, or PBMCs.

Original processing notes: The assay estimated nucleated cells by amplifying reference gene primers. Clones were read by immunoSEQ multiplex PCR, and TCRdb kept only the in-frame ones, dropping some. That table gives V, J and clone size, and the DNA gave D and trimming. This table holds a few hundred thousand clones, 86% found once. The source of this sequence is a woman aged 50 to 65 with acute or convalescent COVID-19. V gene TRBV7-2 combines with J gene TRBJ2-3; 9 nucleotides align to TRBD2. Sequenced material: peripheral blood. The CDR3 sequence is CASSIAGADTQYF. The CDR3, as DNA: TGTGCCAGCAGCATAGCGGGAGCAGATACGCAGTATTTT.